Shown below are 8 T cell receptor beta chains from a single sample sequenced in a study of early T cells in non-severe SARS-CoV-2 infection. TCRdb itself ran the 5' RACE reads through MiXCR, one entry per CDR3 protein. Among around 71,000 distinct CDR3 sequences, about 14% were seen once, and the ten largest hold 3% to 4.5%. The starting material was whole blood, obtained at baseline. The receptor set was obtained from an adult who was a healthcare worker with PCR-confirmed SARS-CoV-2 infection or an uninfected control (not recorded which).

CDR3: CASSFDATNEKLFF. The CDR3 DNA reads TGCGCCAGCAGCTTTGATGCAACTAATGAAAAACTGTTTTTT. V and J are TRBV5-1 and TRBJ1-4; no definite D call. V was clipped by 2 bases and J by 0 bases, with 5 bases between them. Germline assignment: CDR1 SGHRS and CDR2 YFSETQ. CDR3 size: 14 residues.

This clonotype was counted many times. The rearrangement joins TRBV4-1 to TRBJ2-2; 7 positions agree with TRBD2. Trimming cost V 7 bases and J 4 bases; bases outside gene matches: 9. The CDR3 consists of 15 residues. CDR1 MGHRA and CDR2 YSYEKL come from the germline V gene. The CDR3 nucleotides are TGCGCCAGCACCCTCTCGACTAGCTCCACCGGGGAGCTGTTTTTT. Amino acid sequence: CASTLSTSSTGELFF.

This clonotype came up a few times. V and J are TRBV4-1 and TRBJ1-2, with D possibly TRBD1 on 5 matching bases. Germline CDR1 MGHRA, CDR2 YSYEKL. The length of the CDR3 is 14 residues. V dropped 4 bases and J dropped 3 bases, with 12 bases sitting between them. CDR3 DNA sequence: TGCGCCAGCAGCCCCGGACCGGGGGACTATGGCTACACCTTC. Its translation: CASSPGPGDYGYTF.

V gene TRBV7-2 combines with J gene TRBJ2-3, with 10 bases that match TRBD2. Germline V gene data show CDR1 as SGHTA and CDR2 as FQGNSA. The CDR3 has 16 residues. The V gene end was trimmed by 5 bases and the J gene end by 6 bases; junction bases not matched to a gene: 11. In DNA, the CDR3 is TGTGCCAGCAGCCCCCAGAGCGGGAGGGTCCAGGATACGCAGTATTTT. Protein sequence: CASSPQSGRVQDTQYF.

This clonotype was observed a handful of times. The rearrangement joins TRBV27 to TRBJ1-4; TRBD1 might be the D (5 bases). Germline loops: CDR1 MNHEY, CDR2 SMNVEV (reference sequence). This CDR3 region has 16 residues. V was trimmed by 0 bases and J by 8 bases, leaving 16 bases between them. The CDR3 sequence: CASSLSGTPGTEKLFF. CDR3 DNA sequence: TGTGCCAGCAGTTTATCTGGGACTCCAGGAACGGAAAAACTGTTTTTT.

The chain couples TRBV3-1 to TRBJ2-7; D might be TRBD1 (6 bases). The germline V gene has CDR1 LGHDT and CDR2 YNNKEL (reference sequence). The CDR3 is made up of 17 amino acids. V was clipped by 4 bases and J by 3 bases, with 22 bases between them. CDR3 DNA: TGTGCCAGCAGCCCGGACCTCCTCGGTACGGACAGCTACGAGCAGTACTTC. It specifies CASSPDLLGTDSYEQYF.

This clonotype came up many times. The CDR3 nucleotides are TGTGCCAGCAGTTTGTTGAACACTGAAGCTTTCTTT. Its protein is CASSLLNTEAFF. The chain has TRBV28 and TRBJ1-1; D gene ambiguous. There are 12 residues in the CDR3. CDR1 and CDR2 (germline): MDHEN, SYDVKM. V dropped 3 bases and J dropped 0 bases, with 2 bases sitting between them.

This clonotype was seen more than once but under ten times. The J gene is TRBJ1-6, the V gene TRBV7-9, with D possibly TRBD1 on 5 matching bases. CDR1 SEHNR and CDR2 FQNEAQ come from the germline V gene (reference sequence). The V end was cut by 1 base, the J end by 7 bases, with 5 bases between. The CDR3 has 13 amino acids. The CDR3 sequence: CASSLGGNSPLHF. CDR3 sequence (DNA): TGTGCCAGCAGCTTAGGGGGGAATTCACCCCTCCACTTT.